Detailed here is one T cell receptor beta chain. These data belong to a study of lymphopenia after photon versus proton radiotherapy. Germline lookup yields CDR1 SNHLY and CDR2 FYNNEI. The CDR3 loop spans 15 amino acids. V gave up 7 bases and J gave up 0 bases, with 15 bases separating them. The data were produced by immunoSEQ multiplex PCR, yet TCRdb's version contains in-frame clones alone and is incomplete. The sample holds 53,000 or so clones, around four fifths seen once. V usage is TRBV2 and J usage is TRBJ1-1; D might be TRBD1 (5 bases). The source material was peripheral blood, sampled from a patient treated with photon-based radiotherapy. This clonotype was sampled from a man aged 45-60 years with gastric cancer. Written as DNA, the CDR3 is TGTGCCAGCAAGATTCAAGGGGAAGTGAACACTGAAGCTTTCTTT. Its protein is CASKIQGEVNTEAFF.